A single sample is the source of the 24 T cell receptor beta chains below, sequenced in a study of CD4 T cells in relation to SARS-CoV-2 and coronaviruses. Before the COVID-19 pandemic, during about 2010-2018, CD4+ T cells were taken from unexposed donors. After nine to ten days of culture, CD4+ T cells were isolated. Here immunoSEQ multiplex PCR was the method, and the copy in TCRdb shows in-frame clones only, minus some. The table includes more than 20,000 clones, about 80% detected once. These receptors' targets are unknown. Sequenced material: CD4+ T cells from PBMCs, cultured in vitro. The receptor source for this set is a human donor in good health.

This clone was counted between two and nine times. The chain is built from TRBV2 and TRBJ2-7, with D possibly matching TRBD1 (5 bases). The V and J ends lost 4 bases and 7 bases respectively, with 17 bases between them. Germline V lookup: CDR1 SNHLY, CDR2 FYNNEI. The CDR3 runs 14 residues. CDR3 sequence reads: CASSVLRQSREQYF. Here the CDR3 DNA reads TGTGCCAGCAGTGTCCTTCGACAGAGCCGGGAGCAGTACTTC.

This chain uses TRBV6-1 with TRBJ2-7, with 7 bases identical to TRBD1. V lost 2 bases, J lost 4 bases, and 14 bases stayed unmatched. CDR3 length: 17 amino acids. Germline V CDR1 and CDR2: MNHNS, SASEGT. The DNA of the CDR3 is TGTGCCAGCAGTGAAAGCGGTAGGGGGCCTCCATATTACGAGCAGTACTTC. It codes for CASSESGRGPPYYEQYF.

The chain couples TRBV6-2 or TRBV6-3 to TRBJ1-2, with 8 bases aligning to TRBD1. Losses at the gene ends were 6 bases for V and 8 bases for J; bases not matched to a gene: 14. The CDR3 runs 15 residues. The germline V gene encodes CDR1 MNHEY and CDR2 SVGEGT. The CDR3 region has the DNA TGTGCCAGCAGCCCGACCCCGGACAGGGCCGTAGGCTACACCTTC. Protein: CASSPTPDRAVGYTF.

The chain recombines TRBV10-3 with TRBJ2-6, with 11 bases aligning to TRBD1. The CDR3 sequence is 17 residues long. Germline V gene sequence: CDR1 ENHRY, CDR2 SYGVKD. The trim removed 4 bases at V and 4 bases at J, leaving 6 bases unmatched. The CDR3 loop reads CAISASDRGPGANVLTF. CDR3 nucleotide sequence: TGTGCCATCAGTGCATCGGACAGGGGGCCCGGGGCCAACGTCCTGACTTTC.

The chain has TRBV18 and TRBJ1-6, with 7 nucleotides matching TRBD1. Germline loops: CDR1 KGHSH, CDR2 LQKENI. There are 16 residues in the CDR3. Germline trimming cut 2 bases from V and 7 bases from J; bases unmatched to any gene: 8. CDR3 nucleotide sequence: TGTGCCAGCTCACCAGAGGGGGCGCAGAGGAATTCACCCCTCCACTTT. As protein: CASSPEGAQRNSPLHF.

The chain couples TRBV6-1 to TRBJ2-2, with D uncertain. Germline-derived CDR1 and CDR2 are MNHNS and SASEGT. This CDR3 comprises 13 residues. V was clipped by 3 bases and J by 1 base, with 3 bases between them. CDR3 DNA sequence: TGTGCCAGCAGTGATGGGAACACCGGGGAGCTGTTTTTT. This sequence encodes CASSDGNTGELFF.

This clone was seen more than once but under ten times. The genes are TRBV6-5 and TRBJ2-5; TRBD2 agrees at 14 bases. CDR1 and CDR2 from the germline V gene are MNHEY and SVGAGI. This CDR3 is 15 amino acids long. J gave up 6 bases and V 2 bases, and 2 bases lay outside the gene matches. This CDR3 is CASSYGLAGGKTQYF. The CDR3 DNA reads as TGTGCCAGCAGTTACGGACTAGCGGGAGGAAAGACCCAGTACTTC.

This clone was recorded a few times. This chain links TRBV3-1 (or the pseudogene TRBV3-2) with TRBJ1-4; TRBD1 aligns across 7 bases. The CDR3 covers 14 residues. CDR1 is LGHDT, CDR2 YNNKEL, per germline (reference sequence). Unmatched junction bases numbered 6, after V lost 3 bases and J lost 8 bases. The CDR3 sequence is CASSQSDRDEKLFF. The CDR3 DNA reads TGTGCCAGCAGCCAGAGCGACAGGGACGAAAAACTGTTTTTT.

The genes are TRBV5-1 and TRBJ2-1; 8 nucleotides match TRBD2. CDR3 size: 16 residues. Per germline, CDR1 SGHRS and CDR2 YFSETQ. Germline trimming cut 2 bases from V and 2 bases from J; bases unmatched to any gene: 6. CDR3 sequence: CASSFTAGEAYNEQFF. The DNA for the CDR3 is TGCGCCAGCAGCTTCACAGCGGGAGAGGCCTACAATGAGCAGTTCTTC.

The CDR3 here is CASSPQDSTDTQYF. CDR3 bases: TGTGCCAGCAGTCCCCAGGACAGCACAGATACGCAGTATTTT. V gene TRBV2 combines with J gene TRBJ2-3, with D hard to call. Germline assignment: CDR1 SNHLY and CDR2 FYNNEI. Trimming removed 5 bases at V and 0 bases at J, with 9 bases between. CDR3 length equals 14 residues.

The CDR3 protein is CATSDNRVVGGYTF. As DNA, the CDR3 is TGTGCCACCAGTGACAACCGTGTGGTAGGAGGCTACACCTTC. The rearrangement links TRBV24-1 to TRBJ1-2, with unresolved D. The V gene's germline CDR1 is KGHDR and CDR2 SFDVKD. Trimming removed 4 bases at V and 8 bases at J, with 16 bases between. This CDR3 region has 14 residues.

The chain has TRBV10-1 and TRBJ2-3; TRBD1 aligns across 7 bases. This CDR3 contains 13 residues. CDR1 is WNHNN and CDR2 is SYGVQD in the germline V gene (reference sequence). V lost 6 bases to trimming and J lost 1 base; unmatched junction nucleotides: 1. The CDR3 loop reads CASSGQGTDTQYF. The CDR3 DNA reads TGCGCCAGCAGCGGACAGGGCACAGATACGCAGTATTTT.

CDR3 protein: CASSRLSGSNTGELFF. In DNA form, the CDR3 reads TGTGCCAGCAGCCGCCTTAGCGGGTCGAACACCGGGGAGCTGTTTTTT. The V and J genes are TRBV11-3 and TRBJ2-2; 7 nucleotides agree with TRBD2. The germline gives CDR1 SGHNT, CDR2 YENEEA. V lost 5 bases and J lost 0; bases outside the gene matches: 6. The CDR3 runs to 16 residues.

CDR3 sequence (DNA): TGTGCCAGCACCCGCCGGACTAGCGAGAATGAGCAGTTCTTC. The encoded protein is CASTRRTSENEQFF. V and J are TRBV6-6 and TRBJ2-1; 9 bases agree with TRBD2. CDR1 is MNHNY and CDR2 is SVGAGI in the germline V gene (reference sequence). With 7 bases clipped from V and 7 bases from J, the junction kept 8 bases outside the gene matches. This CDR3 region has 14 residues.

This chain joins TRBV30 and TRBJ2-1; TRBD1 aligns across 8 bases. The CDR3 is 14 amino acids. CDR1 is GTSNPN, CDR2 SVGIG, per germline (reference sequence). Losses at the gene ends were 0 bases for V and 6 bases for J; bases not matched to a gene: 4. The CDR3 region has the DNA TGTGCCTGGAGTGTGGAGGACAGGGCCAATGAGCAGTTCTTC. Protein sequence: CAWSVEDRANEQFF.

This clone has only a few counts. The chain employs TRBV19 and TRBJ2-1; 10 bases align to TRBD2. The germline CDR1 and CDR2 sequences are LNHDA and SQIVND (reference sequence). The ends lost 6 bases at V and 8 bases at J; junction bases unmatched: 7. The CDR3 runs to 14 residues. As DNA, the CDR3 is TGTGCCAGTAGCCAAGCGGGAGGGTCCGATGAGCAGTTCTTC. Amino acid sequence: CASSQAGGSDEQFF.

This clone has a handful of counts. This sequence joins TRBV5-1 and TRBJ1-2; D remains ambiguous. Trimming stripped 1 base from V and 5 bases from J, with 18 bases between. The CDR3 is 16 residues long. From germline, CDR1 is SGHRS and CDR2 YFSETQ. Written as DNA, the CDR3 is TGCGCCAGCAGCTTGACCCTCGAAGGAAGGCTGTATGGCTACACCTTC. It encodes CASSLTLEGRLYGYTF.

The chain employs TRBV6-5 and TRBJ1-4, with unresolved D. The CDR3 is made up of 12 amino acids. Trimming stripped 8 bases from V and 7 bases from J, with 11 bases between. Germline V gives CDR1 MNHEY, CDR2 SVGAGI. The CDR3 sequence: CASGSDSEKLFF. The CDR3 bases are TGTGCCAGCGGAAGCGATAGTGAAAAACTGTTTTTT.

V is TRBV5-1 and J is TRBJ2-1, with 8 bases matching TRBD2. Germline trimming cut 0 bases from V and 10 bases from J; bases unmatched to any gene: 3. CDR1 is SGHRS and CDR2 is YFSETQ in the germline V gene. This CDR3 has 13 amino acids. CDR3: CASSLGTSGEQFF. The CDR3, as DNA: TGCGCCAGCAGCTTGGGCACTAGCGGCGAGCAGTTCTTC.

The V gene is TRBV5-1, the J gene TRBJ1-2; a weak D match, TRBD1 (6 bases). CDR1 SGHRS and CDR2 YFSETQ come from the germline V gene. The V gene lost 2 bases and the J gene lost 8 bases, with 16 bases spanning the gap. This CDR3 region has 14 residues. CDR3 residues: CASSFRFGGRGYTF. Written as DNA, the CDR3 is TGCGCCAGCAGCTTCCGATTCGGGGGCCGGGGCTACACCTTC.

The chain combines TRBV7-2 with TRBJ2-7; no reliable D call. This CDR3 spans 16 amino acids. Per the germline V gene, CDR1 is SGHTA and CDR2 is FQGNSA. The ends were cut back, 1 base at V and 0 bases at J, with 13 bases in the middle. The CDR3 here is CASSLVGTGSSYEQYF. For the CDR3, the DNA is TGTGCCAGCAGCTTAGTTGGCACTGGAAGCTCCTACGAGCAGTACTTC.

This clone is a singleton in its sample. This chain connects TRBV19 to TRBJ2-7, with D possibly being TRBD1 or TRBD2 (5 bases each). With 5 bases removed from V and 2 bases from J, the gap between germline ends came to 13 bases. Germline-derived CDR1 and CDR2 are LNHDA and SQIVND (reference sequence). This CDR3 region has 14 residues. DNA of the CDR3: TGTGCCAGTAGTCCGGGACGGAAGACCTACGAGCAGTACTTC. It specifies CASSPGRKTYEQYF.

The rearrangement uses TRBV5-1 and TRBJ1-3; D might be TRBD1 (6 bases). V was clipped by 1 base and J by 0 bases, with 14 bases between them. This CDR3 is built from 17 residues. CDR1 is SGHRS, CDR2 YFSETQ, per germline. As DNA, the CDR3 is TGCGCCAGCAGCTTGTTCGGGACACCTGACTCTGGAAACACCATATATTTT. It yields the protein CASSLFGTPDSGNTIYF.

This chain connects TRBV24-1 to TRBJ2-6; 10 nucleotides match TRBD2. CDR1 is KGHDR and CDR2 is SFDVKD in the germline V gene. Trimming cost V 7 bases and J 0 bases; bases outside gene matches: 14. This CDR3 has 20 residues. The DNA of the CDR3 is TGTGCCACCAGCCCGGGCATTAGCGGGAGGAGGAACTCTGGGGCCAACGTCCTGACTTTC. Amino acids: CATSPGISGRRNSGANVLTF.